Ten or more counts support the clone carrying this T cell receptor beta chain. Its target is not known. Researchers amplified the TCR beta CDR3 regions from RNA transcripts. Using the HTBI primer set, a first-round RT-PCR was run on the TCR CDR3. TCRdb recomputed calls from the multiplex PCR reads with MiXCR, one row per CDR3 protein. Of 300,000 to 450,000 distinct CDR3 sequences listed, around 15% are singletons. Exclusion criteria comprised uncontrolled infection, other autoimmune disease, pregnancy or lactation. The CDR3 has 15 amino acids. V was clipped by 0 bases and J by 3 bases, with 11 bases between them. Per germline, CDR1 ENHRY and CDR2 SYGVKD. This entry is derived from a study of T cells in Graves' hyperthyroidism and ophthalmopathy. Across the study: Initial diagnosis, before any treatment, was when peripheral blood was collected. Whole-study results and caveats: In the analysis, a 13 V-J model separated ophthalmopathy from stable hyperthyroidism. Ophthalmopathy was identified by the model a median about seven months ahead of onset.

The source material was blood. The gene calls are TRBV10-3 and TRBJ2-5; the D gene is possibly TRBD2 (6 bases). This clonotype originated in a young woman with Graves' ophthalmopathy. CDR3 sequence (DNA): TGTGCCATCAGTGAGTCAGGCGGGGTTGAAGAGACCCAGTACTTC. Residues: CAISESGGVEETQYF.